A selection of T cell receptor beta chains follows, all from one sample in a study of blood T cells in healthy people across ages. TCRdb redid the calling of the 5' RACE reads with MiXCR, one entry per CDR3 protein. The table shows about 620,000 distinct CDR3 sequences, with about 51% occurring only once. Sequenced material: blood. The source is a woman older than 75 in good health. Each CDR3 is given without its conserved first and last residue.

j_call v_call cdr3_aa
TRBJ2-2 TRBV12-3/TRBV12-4 ASSLGQGSTGELF
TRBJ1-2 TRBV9 ASSARIGGCGYT
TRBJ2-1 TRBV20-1 SAIRTSGGSGEQF
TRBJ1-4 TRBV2 ASSDTLPNEKLF
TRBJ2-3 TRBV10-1 ASSGSVNTQY
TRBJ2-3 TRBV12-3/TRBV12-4 ASRPPGRGRADTQY
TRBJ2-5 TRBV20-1 SASKGSETQY
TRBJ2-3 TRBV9 ASSVAPLAGDTQY
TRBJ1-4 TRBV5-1 ASSVAGLGEKLF
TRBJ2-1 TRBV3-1 ASSQEGMEQF
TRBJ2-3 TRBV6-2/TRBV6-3 ASRGTSGRDTQY
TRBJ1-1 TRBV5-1 ASSHGQGPEAF
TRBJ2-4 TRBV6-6 ASSPVGGVAKNIQY
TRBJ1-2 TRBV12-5 ASGPQTGEVYGYT
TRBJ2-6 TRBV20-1 SARSRRASGANVLT
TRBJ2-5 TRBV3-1 ASSQLMESRTQY
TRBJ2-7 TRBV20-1 SAREGGKPGEQY
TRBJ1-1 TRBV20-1 SANGIGKYSDTEAF
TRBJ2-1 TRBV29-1 SVSRTGQGEQF
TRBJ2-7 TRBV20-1 SARPMDRGSYEQY
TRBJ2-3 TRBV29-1 SVVPEADTQY
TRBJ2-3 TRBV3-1 ASSQITSGSTDTQY
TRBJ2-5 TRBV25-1 ASSGSTGVRQETQY
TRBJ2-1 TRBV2 ASRSATSGRAGEQF
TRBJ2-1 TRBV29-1 SVSNNEQF
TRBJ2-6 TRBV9 ASSVATPKAGANVLT
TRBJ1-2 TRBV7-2 ASSPGGPADYGYT
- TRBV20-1 SANGFETQY
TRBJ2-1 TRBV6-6 ASSPGTGNGNEQF
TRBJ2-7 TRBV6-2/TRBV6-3 ASSYTLFYEQY
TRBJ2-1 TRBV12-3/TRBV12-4 ASVNRLGTGINEQF